This T cell receptor beta chain stems from a study of T cell responses to AZD1222 COVID-19 vaccine. Study-wide results and caveats: The study found Spike-specific TCR breadth and depth rose after two AZD1222 doses. Females outnumbered males among donors, who were mostly white British; clonal diversity was possibly underestimated. Recipients of AZD1222 seropositive at baseline numbered only 5 or 6.

A remark on this clone: The antigen is undetermined.

Both about-4-week and about-12-week second-dose recipients were combined. Generated by immunoSEQ multiplex PCR, the TCRdb table keeps only in-frame clones and is missing some. The sample shows about 150,000 clones, 85% to 90% of them seen only once. Germline trimming cut 4 bases from V and 5 bases from J; bases unmatched to any gene: 9. This CDR3 is 16 amino acids long. The germline V gene encodes CDR1 SGHRS and CDR2 YFSETQ. The J gene is TRBJ1-2, the V gene TRBV5-1; 12 nucleotides align to TRBD1. The receptor was isolated from an adult who received the AZD1222 COVID-19 vaccine. Sample: peripheral blood, taken 28 days after the second AZD1222 dose. CDR3 bases: TGCGCCAGCAGCATTAACCCGGGACAGGGGGCGTATGGCTACACCTTC. This translates into CASSINPGQGAYGYTF.